This T cell receptor beta chain came from a study of cytomegalovirus exposure and HLA in healthy donors. The PCR had 60 Vbeta and 13 Jbeta primers. The table came from immunoSEQ multiplex PCR; TCRdb's copy has only in-frame clones and leaves some out. Here the sample spans more than 100,000 clones, roughly 80% being singletons. In its sample, this clone was seen a few times. Its antigen is not identified. At one boundary the junction diverges from the germline segment, which might be a read error. Findings and limits, study-wide: Researchers catalogued over 150 TCR beta chains as cytomegalovirus-associated. Confirmation was obtained in vitro that three CMV-associated chains are specific for CMV antigens. V- and J-gene trimming in TCR beta was tied to a missense DCLRE1C variant by an analysis performed later.

The receptor was derived from a woman in her thirties or forties in good health and CMV-seropositive. The sequencing input was PBMCs.

CDR3 DNA sequence: TGCACGACGCTAGGGAGCGGGGGTGAACCCAAGGCAGATACGCAGTATTTT. It encodes CTTLGSGGEPKADTQYF. The chain couples TRBV2 to TRBJ2-3; 8 bases are a match to TRBD2. The CDR3 loop spans 17 amino acids. Germline loops: CDR1 SNHLY, CDR2 FYNNEI.